The text below deals with one T cell receptor beta chain. This table comes from immunoSEQ multiplex PCR, and its TCRdb copy is limited to in-frame clones, with some not included. The table includes some 100,000 clones, about nine tenths detected once. The sample is drawn from a study of OX40 agonist ivuxolimab in advanced cancers. Across the whole study: Patients treated during dose escalation were battling hepatocellular carcinoma, melanoma, renal cell or head and neck cancer.

CDR3 length: 18 residues. Germline lookup yields CDR1 SGHVS and CDR2 FQNEAQ. V shed 4 bases, J shed 2 bases, and the junction held 9 bases outside the gene matches. The chain uses TRBV7-8 and TRBJ2-1; 12 nucleotides line up with TRBD2. The receptor's source is an adult with an advanced solid tumor such as melanoma, head and neck, liver or kidney cancer. The sample was CD4+ or CD8+ T cells sorted from blood, taken in a trial of the OX40 agonist ivuxolimab. This chain's CDR3 is CASSWGLAGGMTYNEQFF. The CDR3 nucleotides are TGTGCCAGCAGCTGGGGTCTAGCGGGAGGGATGACCTACAATGAGCAGTTCTTC.